One sample yielded the 12 T cell receptor beta chains listed below, sequenced in a study of shared clonotypes between healthy human individuals. The table came from immunoSEQ multiplex PCR; TCRdb's copy has only in-frame clones and leaves some out. Of about 680,000 clones in the sample, more than 70% are singletons; the top ten hold about 2%. Sequenced input: memory CD4+ T cells sorted from blood. Subset reported: CD45RA-negative fraction. These receptors came from a woman aged 25 to 45 in good health.

The chain couples TRBV6-6 to TRBJ2-1, with TRBD1 matching 7 bases. The CDR3 consists of 15 residues. Germline trimming cut 6 bases from V and 5 bases from J; bases unmatched to any gene: 10. From germline, CDR1 is MNHNY and CDR2 SVGAGI (reference sequence). The CDR3 reads CASRGQARGNNEQFF. DNA for the CDR3: TGTGCCAGCAGAGGACAGGCTAGAGGGAACAATGAGCAGTTCTTC.

The rearrangement links TRBV19 to TRBJ1-2, with TRBD1 as a possible D gene (5 bases). Trimming stripped 8 bases from V and 2 bases from J, with 12 bases between. This CDR3 spans 13 amino acids. Germline-derived CDR1 and CDR2 are LNHDA and SQIVND (reference sequence). Here the CDR3 DNA reads TGTGCCAGTGCTCACAACAGGAACTATGGCTACACCTTC. Translation gives CASAHNRNYGYTF.

This clone was found many times. The CDR3 DNA reads TGTGCCGCCGGACCCAGTCTCGAGCTTCAGTACGAGCAGTACTTC. This encodes CAAGPSLELQYEQYF. The chain employs TRBV10-3 and TRBJ2-7; no reliable D call. This CDR3 spans 15 amino acids. The germline V gene encodes CDR1 ENHRY and CDR2 SYGVKD. V gave up 11 bases and J gave up 4 bases, with 24 bases separating them.

The CDR3: CASSETGLYQPQHF. For the CDR3, the DNA is TGTGCCAGCAGTGAGACAGGGTTATATCAGCCCCAGCATTTT. The chain joins TRBV6-1 to TRBJ1-5; 7 positions match TRBD1. J was trimmed by 5 bases and V by 3 bases; bases with no gene match: 4. The CDR3 extends over 14 amino acids. Germline V gene data show CDR1 as MNHNS and CDR2 as SASEGT.

This rearrangement joins TRBV27 to TRBJ2-1, with 12 bases identical to TRBD2. The germline CDR1 and CDR2 sequences are MNHEY and SMNVEV (reference sequence). Trimming at V came to 10 bases and at J to 15 bases, leaving 16 bases not matched to a gene. The CDR3 totals 14 residues. CDR3 coding DNA: TGTGCCACCTTCTCGGGACTAGCGGGCCACAGTCTGTTCTTC. Protein sequence: CATFSGLAGHSLFF.

The rearrangement uses TRBV6-1 and TRBJ1-1; no definite D call. CDR1 is MNHNS and CDR2 is SASEGT in the germline V gene. V was cut by 7 bases and J by 6 bases, with 15 bases left in between. CDR3 length: 13 amino acids. CDR3 in amino acids: CASTSGQAPEAFF. The CDR3 DNA reads as TGTGCCAGCACATCGGGCCAGGCTCCTGAAGCTTTCTTT.

This chain joins TRBV19 and TRBJ1-6, with 9 bases matching TRBD1. The V gene's germline CDR1 is LNHDA and CDR2 SQIVND (reference sequence). V lost 3 bases and J lost 8; bases outside the gene matches: 5. The CDR3 length is 15 residues. In DNA form, the CDR3 reads TGTGCCAGTAGTATCAACAGGGGGCTTGATTCACCCCTCCACTTT. Protein product: CASSINRGLDSPLHF.

The chain combines TRBV27 with TRBJ1-5, with D unclear. Germline V gene data show CDR1 as MNHEY and CDR2 as SMNVEV (reference sequence). The V gene lost 2 bases and the J gene lost 4 bases, with 6 bases spanning the gap. The CDR3 consists of 13 residues. The CDR3 DNA reads as TGTGCCAGCAGTTTAATGGGGAATCAGCCCCAGCATTTT. Translation gives CASSLMGNQPQHF.

This sequence joins TRBV5-6 and TRBJ1-2; tentatively, D is TRBD1 (5 bases). CDR3 length: 12 residues. Germline values: CDR1 SGHDT, CDR2 YYEEEE. Trimming pared 0 bases from V and 11 bases from J, leaving 11 bases between. The CDR3 here is CASSLAGNRYTF. DNA of the CDR3: TGTGCCAGCAGCTTGGCTGGCAACAGGTACACCTTC.

The chain combines TRBV28 with TRBJ2-7, with D tentatively TRBD2 (5 bases). Germline-derived CDR1 and CDR2 are MDHEN and SYDVKM. The germline V and J ends were trimmed by 6 bases and 3 bases, with 18 bases remaining between them. The CDR3 extends over 15 amino acids. CDR3 region: CASSLRGRVDYEQYF. The DNA for the CDR3 is TGTGCCAGCAGCCTCCGGGGTAGGGTGGACTACGAGCAGTACTTC.

This chain uses TRBV28 with TRBJ2-3; 11 bases match TRBD2. Looked up from germline, CDR1 is MDHEN and CDR2 is SYDVKM. CDR3 size: 16 residues. The J segment lost 4 bases and the V segment lost 6 bases, leaving 9 bases of the junction unmatched. CDR3 bases: TGTGCCAGCAGCCAACCGGGACTAGCGGTGGCAGATACGCAGTATTTT. It translates to CASSQPGLAVADTQYF.

V is TRBV5-1 and J is TRBJ2-3; no reliable D call. CDR1 SGHRS and CDR2 YFSETQ come from the germline V gene. The CDR3 is 16 residues long. V was trimmed by 2 bases and J by 2 bases, leaving 15 bases between them. CDR3 amino acids: CASSLRQRSDTDTQYF. In DNA form, the CDR3 reads TGCGCCAGCAGCTTAAGGCAGAGAAGTGACACAGATACGCAGTATTTT.